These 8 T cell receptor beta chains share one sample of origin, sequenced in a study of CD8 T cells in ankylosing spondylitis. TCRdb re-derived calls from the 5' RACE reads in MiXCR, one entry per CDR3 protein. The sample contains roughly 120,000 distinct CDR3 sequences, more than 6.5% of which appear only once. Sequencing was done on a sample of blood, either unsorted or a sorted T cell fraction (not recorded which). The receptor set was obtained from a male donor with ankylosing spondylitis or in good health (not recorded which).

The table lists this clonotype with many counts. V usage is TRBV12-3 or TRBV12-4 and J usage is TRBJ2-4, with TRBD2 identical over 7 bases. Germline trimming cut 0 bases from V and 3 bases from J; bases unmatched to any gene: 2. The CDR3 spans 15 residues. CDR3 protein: CASSLAGGDKNIQYF. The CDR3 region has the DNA TGTGCCAGCAGTTTAGCGGGAGGGGACAAAAACATTCAGTACTTC.

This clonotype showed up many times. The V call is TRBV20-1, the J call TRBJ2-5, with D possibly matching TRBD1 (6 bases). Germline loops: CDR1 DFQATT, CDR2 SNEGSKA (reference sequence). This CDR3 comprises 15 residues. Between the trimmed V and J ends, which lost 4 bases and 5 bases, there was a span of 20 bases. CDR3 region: CSAKGGFGFSETQYF. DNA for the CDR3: TGCAGTGCTAAAGGGGGATTTGGTTTTTCGGAGACCCAGTACTTC.

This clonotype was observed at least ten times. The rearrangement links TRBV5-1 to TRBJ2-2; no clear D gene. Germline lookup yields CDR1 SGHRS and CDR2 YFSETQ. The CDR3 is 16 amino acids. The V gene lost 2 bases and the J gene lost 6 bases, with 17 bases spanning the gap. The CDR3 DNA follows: TGCGCCAGCAGCTTTCGGTCACAGTCTGAACCCGGGGAGCTGTTTTTT. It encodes CASSFRSQSEPGELFF.

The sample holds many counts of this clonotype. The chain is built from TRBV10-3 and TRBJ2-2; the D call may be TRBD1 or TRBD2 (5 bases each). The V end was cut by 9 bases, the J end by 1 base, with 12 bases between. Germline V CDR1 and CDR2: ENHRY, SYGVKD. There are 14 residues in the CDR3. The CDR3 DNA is TGTGCCATAGGATTTGGGGGGAACACCGGGGAGCTGTTTTTT. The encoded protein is CAIGFGGNTGELFF.

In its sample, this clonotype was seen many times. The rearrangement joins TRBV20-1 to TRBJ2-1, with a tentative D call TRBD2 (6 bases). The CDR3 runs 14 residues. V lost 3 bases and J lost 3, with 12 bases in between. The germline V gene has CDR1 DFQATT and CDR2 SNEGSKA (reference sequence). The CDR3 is CSASYPAGYNEQFF. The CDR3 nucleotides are TGCAGTGCTAGTTACCCAGCGGGCTACAATGAGCAGTTCTTC.

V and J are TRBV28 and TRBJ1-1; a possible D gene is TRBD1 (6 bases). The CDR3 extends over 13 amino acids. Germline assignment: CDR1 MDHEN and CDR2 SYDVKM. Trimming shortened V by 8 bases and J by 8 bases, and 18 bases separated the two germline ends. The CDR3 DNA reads TGTGCCAGCGGCTTCGGACAGTTTTGGGAAGCTTTCTTT. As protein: CASGFGQFWEAFF.

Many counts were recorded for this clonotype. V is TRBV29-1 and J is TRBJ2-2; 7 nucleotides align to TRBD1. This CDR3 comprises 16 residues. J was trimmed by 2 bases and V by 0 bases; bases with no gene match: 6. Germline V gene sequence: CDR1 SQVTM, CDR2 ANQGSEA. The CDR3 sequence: CSVEEFGTANTGELFF. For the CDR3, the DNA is TGCAGCGTTGAAGAGTTCGGGACAGCTAACACCGGGGAGCTGTTTTTT.

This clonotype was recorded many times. The CDR3 loop reads CANHGMAGYTF. The CDR3 nucleotides are TGTGCGAACCATGGGATGGCTGGCTACACCTTC. The chain combines TRBV10-3 with TRBJ1-2; no firm D call. The CDR3 is 11 residues long. Germline V CDR1 and CDR2: ENHRY, SYGVKD.